The entry that follows covers one T cell receptor beta chain sequence. V lost 0 bases, J lost 7 bases, and 5 bases lay in between. The CDR3 is made up of 12 amino acids. Per germline, CDR1 SGDLS and CDR2 YYNGEE. Here immunoSEQ multiplex PCR was the method, and the copy in TCRdb shows in-frame clones only, minus some. The table records around 30,000 clones, roughly 90% of them present only once. The data stem from a study of OX40 agonist ivuxolimab in advanced cancers. This sequence originates from an adult with an advanced solid tumor such as melanoma, head and neck, liver or kidney cancer. The sample consisted of CD4+ or CD8+ T cells sorted from blood, taken in a trial of the OX40 agonist ivuxolimab. This chain joins TRBV9 and TRBJ1-3; D unresolved. The CDR3 protein is CASSVVGNTIYF. In DNA form, the CDR3 reads TGTGCCAGCAGCGTAGTGGGGAACACCATATATTTT.